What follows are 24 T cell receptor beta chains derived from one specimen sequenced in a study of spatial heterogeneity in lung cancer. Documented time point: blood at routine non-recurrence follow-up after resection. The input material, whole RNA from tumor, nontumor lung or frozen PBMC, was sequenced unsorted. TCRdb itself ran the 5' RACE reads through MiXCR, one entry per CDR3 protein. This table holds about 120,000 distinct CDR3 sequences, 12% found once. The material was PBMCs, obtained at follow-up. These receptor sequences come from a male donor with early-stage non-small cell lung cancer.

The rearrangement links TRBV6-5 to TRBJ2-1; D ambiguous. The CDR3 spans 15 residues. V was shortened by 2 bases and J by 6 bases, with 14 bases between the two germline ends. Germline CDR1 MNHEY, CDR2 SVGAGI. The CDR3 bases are TGTGCCAGCAGTTACCAGGTAACGCGGCTCAATGAGCAGTTCTTC. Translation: CASSYQVTRLNEQFF.

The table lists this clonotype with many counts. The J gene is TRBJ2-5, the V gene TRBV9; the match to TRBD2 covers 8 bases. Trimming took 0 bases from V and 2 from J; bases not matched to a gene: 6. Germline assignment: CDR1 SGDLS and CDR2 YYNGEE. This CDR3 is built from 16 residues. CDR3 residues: CASSVAVSGAQETQYF. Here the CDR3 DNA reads TGTGCCAGCAGCGTAGCGGTTAGCGGGGCACAAGAGACCCAGTACTTC.

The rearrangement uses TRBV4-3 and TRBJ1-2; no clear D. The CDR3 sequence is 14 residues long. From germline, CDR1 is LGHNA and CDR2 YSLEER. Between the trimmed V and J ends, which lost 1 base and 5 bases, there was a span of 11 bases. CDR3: CASSQGPSSYGYTF. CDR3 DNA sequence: TGCGCCAGCAGCCAAGGTCCCTCCAGTTATGGCTACACCTTC.

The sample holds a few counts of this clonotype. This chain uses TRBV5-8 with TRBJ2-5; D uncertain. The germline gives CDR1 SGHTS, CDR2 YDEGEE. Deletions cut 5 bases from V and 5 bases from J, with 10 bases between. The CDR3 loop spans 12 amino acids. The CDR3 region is CASRLDVETQYF. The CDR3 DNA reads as TGTGCCAGCAGACTGGACGTCGAGACCCAGTACTTC.

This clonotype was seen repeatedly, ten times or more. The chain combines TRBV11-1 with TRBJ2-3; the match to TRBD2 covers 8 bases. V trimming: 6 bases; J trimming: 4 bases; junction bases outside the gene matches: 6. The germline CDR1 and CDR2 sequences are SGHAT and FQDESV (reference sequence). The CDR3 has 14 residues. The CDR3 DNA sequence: TGTGCCAGCAGGAGACGGGGGGGCCCAGATACGCAGTATTTT. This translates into CASRRRGGPDTQYF.

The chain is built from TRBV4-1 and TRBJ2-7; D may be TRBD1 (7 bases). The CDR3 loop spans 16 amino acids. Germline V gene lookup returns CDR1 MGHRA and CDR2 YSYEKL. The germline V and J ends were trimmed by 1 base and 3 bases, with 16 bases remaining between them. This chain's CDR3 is CASSQVGGQSHYEQYF. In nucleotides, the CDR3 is TGCGCCAGCAGCCAAGTCGGGGGACAGAGCCACTACGAGCAGTACTTC.

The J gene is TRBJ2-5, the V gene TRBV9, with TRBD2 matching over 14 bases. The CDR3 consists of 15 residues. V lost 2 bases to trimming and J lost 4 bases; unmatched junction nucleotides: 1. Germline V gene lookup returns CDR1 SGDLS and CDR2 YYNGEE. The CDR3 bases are TGTGCCAGCAGCGTGGGACTAGCGGGGGTAGAGACCCAGTACTTC. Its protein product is CASSVGLAGVETQYF.

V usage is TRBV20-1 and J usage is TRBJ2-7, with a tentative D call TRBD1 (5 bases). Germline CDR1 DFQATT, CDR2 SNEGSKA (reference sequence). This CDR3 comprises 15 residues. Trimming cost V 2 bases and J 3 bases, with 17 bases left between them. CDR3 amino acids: CSARPFQGNFYEQYF. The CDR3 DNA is TGCAGTGCTAGACCCTTCCAGGGAAATTTCTACGAGCAGTACTTC.

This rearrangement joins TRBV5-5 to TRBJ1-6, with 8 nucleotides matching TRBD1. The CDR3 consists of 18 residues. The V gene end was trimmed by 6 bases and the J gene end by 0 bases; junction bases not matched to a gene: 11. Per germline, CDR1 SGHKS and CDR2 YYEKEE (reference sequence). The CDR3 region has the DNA TGTGCCAGCACCCCAACCGGGACAGGCAGCTCCTATAATTCACCCCTCCACTTT. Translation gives CASTPTGTGSSYNSPLHF.

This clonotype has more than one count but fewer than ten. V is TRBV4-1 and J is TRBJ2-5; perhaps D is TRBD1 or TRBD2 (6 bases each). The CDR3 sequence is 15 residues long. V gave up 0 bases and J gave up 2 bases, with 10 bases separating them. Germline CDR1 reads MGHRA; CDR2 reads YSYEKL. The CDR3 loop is CASSQDRGPQETQYF. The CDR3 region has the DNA TGCGCCAGCAGCCAAGATCGGGGGCCTCAAGAGACCCAGTACTTC.

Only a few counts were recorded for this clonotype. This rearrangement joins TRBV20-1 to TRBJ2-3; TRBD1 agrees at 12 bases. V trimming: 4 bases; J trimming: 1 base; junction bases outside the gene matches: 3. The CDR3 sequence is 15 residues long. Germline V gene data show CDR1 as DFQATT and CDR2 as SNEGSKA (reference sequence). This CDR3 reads CSAKGQGAGTDTQYF. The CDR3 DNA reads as TGCAGTGCTAAGGGACAGGGGGCCGGCACAGATACGCAGTATTTT.

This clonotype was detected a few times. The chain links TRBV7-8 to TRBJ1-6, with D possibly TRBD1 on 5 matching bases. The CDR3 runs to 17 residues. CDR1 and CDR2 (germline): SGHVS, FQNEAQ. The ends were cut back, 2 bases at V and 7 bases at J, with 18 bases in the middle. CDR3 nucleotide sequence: TGTGCCAGCAGCTTAAAGCGGGGGGGAGGCTTAAATTCACCCCTCCACTTT. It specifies CASSLKRGGGLNSPLHF.

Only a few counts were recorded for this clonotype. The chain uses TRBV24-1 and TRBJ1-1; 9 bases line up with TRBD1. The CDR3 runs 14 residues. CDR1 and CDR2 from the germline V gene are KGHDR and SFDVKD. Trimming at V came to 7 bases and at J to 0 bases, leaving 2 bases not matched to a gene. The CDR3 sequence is CATRGTGMNTEAFF. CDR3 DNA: TGTGCCACCAGGGGGACAGGGATGAACACTGAAGCTTTCTTT.

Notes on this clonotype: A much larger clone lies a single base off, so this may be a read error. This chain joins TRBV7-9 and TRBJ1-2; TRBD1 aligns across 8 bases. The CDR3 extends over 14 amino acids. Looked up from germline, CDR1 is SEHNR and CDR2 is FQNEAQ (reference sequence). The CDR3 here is CANSPRTGLYGYTF. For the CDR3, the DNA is TGTGCCAACAGCCCCCGGACAGGGCTGTATGGCTACACCTTC.

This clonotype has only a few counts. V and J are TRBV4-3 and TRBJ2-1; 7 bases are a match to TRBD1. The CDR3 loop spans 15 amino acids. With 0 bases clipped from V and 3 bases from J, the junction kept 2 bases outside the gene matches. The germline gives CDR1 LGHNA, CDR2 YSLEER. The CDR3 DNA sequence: TGCGCCAGCAGCCAAGAAAGGGGGCTCTACAATGAGCAGTTCTTC. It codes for CASSQERGLYNEQFF.

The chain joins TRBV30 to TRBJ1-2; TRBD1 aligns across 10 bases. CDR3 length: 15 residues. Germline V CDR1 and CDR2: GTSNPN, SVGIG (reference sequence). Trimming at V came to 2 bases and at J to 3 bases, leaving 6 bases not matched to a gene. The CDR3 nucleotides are TGTGCCTGGAGTAGGACAGGGGGTCTTCACTATGGCTACACCTTC. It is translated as CAWSRTGGLHYGYTF.

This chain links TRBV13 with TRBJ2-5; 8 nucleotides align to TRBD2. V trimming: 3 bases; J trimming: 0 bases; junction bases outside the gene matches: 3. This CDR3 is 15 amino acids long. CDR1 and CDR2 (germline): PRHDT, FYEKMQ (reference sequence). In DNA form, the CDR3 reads TGTGCCAGCAGCTTCCGGGGGGGCTACCAAGAGACCCAGTACTTC. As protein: CASSFRGGYQETQYF.

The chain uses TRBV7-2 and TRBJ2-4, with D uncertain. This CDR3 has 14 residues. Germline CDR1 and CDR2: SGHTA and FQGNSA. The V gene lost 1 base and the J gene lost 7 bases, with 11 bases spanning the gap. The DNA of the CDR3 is TGTGCCAGCAGCTTAGACGGTCTGTCGAACATTCAGTACTTC. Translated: CASSLDGLSNIQYF.

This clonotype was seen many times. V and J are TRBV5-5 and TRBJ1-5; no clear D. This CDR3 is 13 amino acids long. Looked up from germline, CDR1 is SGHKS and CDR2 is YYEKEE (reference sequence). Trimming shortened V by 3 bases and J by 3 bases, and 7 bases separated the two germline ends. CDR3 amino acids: CASSWQYNQPQHF. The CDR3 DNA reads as TGTGCCAGCAGCTGGCAGTACAATCAGCCCCAGCATTTT.

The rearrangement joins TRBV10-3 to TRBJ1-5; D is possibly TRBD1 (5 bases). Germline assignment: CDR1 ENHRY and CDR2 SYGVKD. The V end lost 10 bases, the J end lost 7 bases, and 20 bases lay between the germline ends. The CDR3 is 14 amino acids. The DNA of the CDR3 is TGTGCCACCAGCCGAGGGGACCTGGAACAGCCCCAGCATTTT. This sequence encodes CATSRGDLEQPQHF.

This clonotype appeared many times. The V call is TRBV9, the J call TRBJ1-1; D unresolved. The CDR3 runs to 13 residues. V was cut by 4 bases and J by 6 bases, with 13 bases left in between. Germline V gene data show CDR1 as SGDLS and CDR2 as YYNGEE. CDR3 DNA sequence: TGTGCCAGCAGCTTTAGCAGTTCTTCTGAAGCTTTCTTT. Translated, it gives CASSFSSSSEAFF.

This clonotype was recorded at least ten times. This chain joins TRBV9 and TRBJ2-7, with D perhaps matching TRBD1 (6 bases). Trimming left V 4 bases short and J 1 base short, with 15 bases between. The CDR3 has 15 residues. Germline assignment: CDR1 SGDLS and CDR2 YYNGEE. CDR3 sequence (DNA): TGTGCCAGCAGCCATGGAGACAGGAGGTCCTACGAGCAGTACTTC. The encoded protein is CASSHGDRRSYEQYF.

CDR3 coding DNA: TGTGCCAGCAGTCCCGGGAGCACAGGGTCCTACGAGCAGTACTTC. Encoded protein: CASSPGSTGSYEQYF. The chain joins TRBV28 to TRBJ2-7, with D perhaps TRBD1 or TRBD2 (6 bases each). The CDR3 contains 15 residues. V was pared by 5 bases and J by 1 base, with 15 bases between. The V gene's germline CDR1 is MDHEN and CDR2 SYDVKM.

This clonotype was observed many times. The CDR3 reads CSVEKESYEQYF. CDR3 DNA: TGCAGCGTTGAAAAGGAGTCCTACGAGCAGTACTTC. The chain couples TRBV29-1 to TRBJ2-7; unclear D gene. The CDR3 has 12 residues. With 2 bases removed from V and 1 base from J, the gap between germline ends came to 6 bases. Germline V gives CDR1 SQVTM, CDR2 ANQGSEA.